This TCR beta chain was recorded in a study of OX40 agonist ivuxolimab in advanced cancers. Whole-study context: Each dose-escalation patient presented with hepatocellular carcinoma, melanoma, renal cell or head and neck cancer.

The V end was cut by 2 bases, the J end by 1 base, with 5 bases between. This CDR3 is 14 amino acids long. Germline CDR1 SEHNR, CDR2 FQNEAQ (reference sequence). Assay: immunoSEQ multiplex PCR; the TCRdb copy retains only in-frame clones and omits some. In the table there are tens of thousands of clones, 92% of which are singletons. This chain joins TRBV7-9 and TRBJ1-4; D remains unclear. The clonotype originates from an adult with an advanced solid tumor such as melanoma, head and neck, liver or kidney cancer. Source: CD4+ or CD8+ T cells sorted from blood, taken in a trial of the OX40 agonist ivuxolimab. CDR3 in amino acids: CASSLTGTNEKLFF. The CDR3 nucleotides read TGTGCCAGCAGCTTAACGGGAACTAATGAAAAACTGTTTTTT.